Following are 17 T cell receptor beta chains from one sample sequenced in a study of shared clonotypes between healthy human individuals. Repertoires were generated with immunoSEQ multiplex PCR, while TCRdb's copy carries only in-frame clones and drops some. This sample has nearly 750,000 clones, with 72% found just once. Source material: memory CD4+ T cells sorted from blood. Subset of the sample: CD45RA-negative fraction. All receptors come from a woman in her twenties or thirties in good health.

This clone was observed once. V and J are TRBV19 and TRBJ2-3; D gene uncertain. The germline V gene has CDR1 LNHDA and CDR2 SQIVND (reference sequence). This CDR3 contains 13 residues. The V end lost 3 bases, the J end lost 2 bases, and 6 bases lay between the germline ends. The CDR3 spells CASSMLVTDTQYF. The CDR3 bases are TGTGCCAGTAGTATGTTAGTCACAGATACGCAGTATTTT.

Note on this clone: Other nucleotide sequences from this sample produce the same CDR3. The chain has TRBV7-9 and TRBJ2-6, with unresolved D. Looked up from germline, CDR1 is SEHNR and CDR2 is FQNEAQ (reference sequence). The V and J ends lost 1 base and 0 bases respectively, with 4 bases between them. This CDR3 region has 15 residues. The CDR3 is CASSLVSSGANVLTF. Written as DNA, the CDR3 is TGTGCCAGCAGCTTAGTTTCCTCTGGGGCCAACGTCCTGACTTTC.

CDR3 nucleotide sequence: TGTGCCAGCTCCGACAGGGGGCGTTCTGGGACGCAGTATTTT. Its translation is CASSDRGRSGTQYF. The chain is built from TRBV27 and TRBJ2-3, with 10 bases fitting TRBD1. Unmatched junction bases numbered 11, after V lost 8 bases and J lost 9 bases. The germline gives CDR1 MNHEY, CDR2 SMNVEV (reference sequence). The CDR3 runs to 14 residues.

The V gene is TRBV6-5, the J gene TRBJ1-6, with 7 bases lining up with TRBD1. The ends lost 7 bases at V and 7 bases at J; junction bases unmatched: 10. The CDR3 totals 15 residues. Germline V lookup: CDR1 MNHEY, CDR2 SVGAGI. Here the CDR3 DNA reads TGTGCCAGCACCAGACAGGGAGGCGTGAATTCACCCCTCCACTTT. It yields the protein CASTRQGGVNSPLHF.

The CDR3 DNA reads TGCGCCAGCAGGAGAGACAAGGGACAAGAGACCCAGTACTTC. As protein: CASRRDKGQETQYF. The chain has TRBV5-1 and TRBJ2-5, with D unclear. With 5 bases removed from V and 2 bases from J, the gap between germline ends came to 13 bases. CDR3 length equals 14 residues. Germline assignment: CDR1 SGHRS and CDR2 YFSETQ.

The rearrangement links TRBV6-6 to TRBJ2-1; D tentatively reads TRBD1 or TRBD2 (7 bases each). From germline, CDR1 is MNHNY and CDR2 SVGAGI (reference sequence). CDR3 length: 15 amino acids. V shed 7 bases and J shed 5 bases, with 18 bases lying between them. CDR3 residues: CASTSGRGRNNEQFF. The CDR3, as DNA: TGTGCCAGCACCTCGGGGAGGGGGCGAAACAATGAGCAGTTCTTC.

This clone was detected only once. In DNA form, the CDR3 reads TGTGCCAGCAGGGACAGGGGGCTCCCTGAAGCTTTCTTT. This sequence encodes CASRDRGLPEAFF. This chain joins TRBV6-1 and TRBJ1-1, with TRBD1 matching over 11 bases. Germline CDR1 is MNHNS and CDR2 is SASEGT. After removal of 6 bases from V and 6 bases from J, the junction contained 3 bases not matched to a gene. This CDR3 spans 13 amino acids.

The chain recombines TRBV7-8 with TRBJ2-2; no reliable D call. Trimming left V 3 bases short and J 6 bases short, with 8 bases between. Germline V gives CDR1 SGHVS, CDR2 FQNEAQ. CDR3 size: 13 residues. This CDR3 reads CASSLTFPGELFF. Written as DNA, the CDR3 is TGTGCCAGCAGCTTGACATTTCCCGGGGAGCTGTTTTTT.

V is TRBV5-1 and J is TRBJ2-2; D might be TRBD1 (5 bases). The germline CDR1 and CDR2 sequences are SGHRS and YFSETQ. The CDR3 is 14 residues long. The V end lost 0 bases, the J end lost 5 bases, and 8 bases lay between the germline ends. The CDR3 sequence: CASSLAGMTGELFF. The DNA for the CDR3 is TGCGCCAGCAGCTTGGCAGGGATGACCGGGGAGCTGTTTTTT.

The rearrangement links TRBV5-1 to TRBJ2-1; 7 bases map to TRBD1. Trimming at V came to 5 bases and at J to 4 bases, leaving 12 bases not matched to a gene. CDR3 size: 16 residues. The germline V gene has CDR1 SGHRS and CDR2 YFSETQ. Written as DNA, the CDR3 is TGCGCCAGCAGTCTAACAGGGGACAGCGATTACAATGAGCAGTTCTTC. It yields the protein CASSLTGDSDYNEQFF.

This sequence joins TRBV27 and TRBJ2-1; 9 positions agree with TRBD2. The V gene's germline CDR1 is MNHEY and CDR2 SMNVEV (reference sequence). The J segment lost 7 bases and the V segment lost 5 bases, leaving 12 bases of the junction unmatched. This CDR3 has 16 amino acids. The CDR3 nucleotides read TGTGCCAGCAGTCTCGGTGGGAGCGGGAGGCAAAATGAGCAGTTCTTC. Its translation: CASSLGGSGRQNEQFF.

The chain carries TRBV6-1 and TRBJ1-5; D ambiguous. CDR3 length equals 13 residues. Germline assignment: CDR1 MNHNS and CDR2 SASEGT. The germline V and J ends were trimmed by 6 bases and 5 bases, with 11 bases remaining between them. The CDR3 protein is CASRGSWDQPQHF. The CDR3 nucleotides read TGTGCCAGCAGGGGCAGTTGGGATCAGCCCCAGCATTTT.

This rearrangement joins TRBV6-6 to TRBJ2-5; tentatively, D is TRBD2 (6 bases). The CDR3 runs 14 residues. Germline-derived CDR1 and CDR2 are MNHNY and SVGAGI (reference sequence). V lost 5 bases and J 7 bases, leaving 17 bases between the germline ends. CDR3 nucleotides: TGTGCCAGCAGTCCAACTGCGGGAAAACGGACCCAGTACTTC. Its protein product is CASSPTAGKRTQYF.

This clone was counted only a few times. The chain's CDR3 is CASSPRDHSYNEQFF. The CDR3 nucleotides read TGCGCCAGCAGCCCCCGGGACCACTCCTACAATGAGCAGTTCTTC. The rearrangement joins TRBV5-1 to TRBJ2-1; D may be TRBD1 or TRBD2 (5 bases each). The germline V gene has CDR1 SGHRS and CDR2 YFSETQ. V lost 4 bases and J 0 bases, leaving 11 bases between the germline ends. The CDR3 runs to 15 residues. Looking up the rest from reference TRBV5-1 and TRBJ2-1 gives the full variable domain: KAGVTQTPRYLIKTRGQQVTLSCSPISGHRSVSWYQQTPGQGLQFLFEYFSETQRNKGNFPGRFSGRQFSNSRSEMNVSTLELGDSALYLCASSPRDHSYNEQFFGPGTRLTVL.

The gene calls are TRBV9 and TRBJ2-1; D gene unclear. Trimming removed 5 bases at V and 3 bases at J, with 21 bases between. CDR3 length: 17 residues. Per germline, CDR1 SGDLS and CDR2 YYNGEE. The CDR3 sequence is CASSDPRSAALYNEQFF. CDR3 nucleotide sequence: TGTGCCAGCAGTGACCCTCGGTCCGCCGCCCTCTACAATGAGCAGTTCTTC.

In nucleotides, the CDR3 is TGTGCCAGCAGCGTAGTGGCCGCTAGCACAGATACGCAGTATTTT. Translation: CASSVVAASTDTQYF. The chain joins TRBV9 to TRBJ2-3; D not resolved. Germline V gene lookup returns CDR1 SGDLS and CDR2 YYNGEE. The CDR3 extends over 15 amino acids. V lost 0 bases, J lost 0 bases, and 8 bases lay in between. Full variable domain (rest looked up from reference TRBV9 and TRBJ2-3): DSGVTQTPKHLITATGQRVTLRCSPRSGDLSVYWYQQSLDQGLQFLIQYYNGEERAKGNILERFSAQQFPDLHSELNLSSLELGDSALYFCASSVVAASTDTQYFGPGTRLTVL.

This chain links TRBV7-9 with TRBJ2-1, with TRBD2 matching over 9 bases. CDR1 SEHNR and CDR2 FQNEAQ come from the germline V gene (reference sequence). The CDR3 length is 14 residues. The trim removed 5 bases at V and 6 bases at J, leaving 5 bases unmatched. The CDR3 region is CASSHRSGSNEQFF. The CDR3 DNA sequence: TGTGCCAGCAGCCACCGTAGCGGGAGCAATGAGCAGTTCTTC.